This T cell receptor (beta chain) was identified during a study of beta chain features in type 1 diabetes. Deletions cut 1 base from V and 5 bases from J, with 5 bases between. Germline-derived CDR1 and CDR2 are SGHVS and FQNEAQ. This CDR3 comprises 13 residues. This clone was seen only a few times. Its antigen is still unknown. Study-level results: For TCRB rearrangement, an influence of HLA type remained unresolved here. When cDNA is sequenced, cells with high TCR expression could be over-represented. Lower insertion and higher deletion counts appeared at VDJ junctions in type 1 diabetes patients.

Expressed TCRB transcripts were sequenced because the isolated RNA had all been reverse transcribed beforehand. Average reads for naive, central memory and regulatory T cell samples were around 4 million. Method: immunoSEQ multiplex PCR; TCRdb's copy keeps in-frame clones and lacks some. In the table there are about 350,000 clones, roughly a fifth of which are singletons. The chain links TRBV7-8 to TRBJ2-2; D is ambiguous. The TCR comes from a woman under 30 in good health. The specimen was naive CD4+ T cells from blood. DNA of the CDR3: TGTGCCAGCAGCTTAGACAGAACCGGGGAGCTGTTTTTT. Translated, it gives CASSLDRTGELFF.